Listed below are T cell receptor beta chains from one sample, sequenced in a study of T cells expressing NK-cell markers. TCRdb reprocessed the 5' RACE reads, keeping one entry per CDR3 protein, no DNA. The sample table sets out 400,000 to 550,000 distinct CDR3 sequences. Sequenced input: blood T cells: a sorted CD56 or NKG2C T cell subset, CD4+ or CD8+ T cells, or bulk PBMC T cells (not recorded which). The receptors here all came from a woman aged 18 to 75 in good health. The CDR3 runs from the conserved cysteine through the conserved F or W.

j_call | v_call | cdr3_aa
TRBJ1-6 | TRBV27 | CASSRHGAPLHF
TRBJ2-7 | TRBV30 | CAWSDPGTNPYEQYF
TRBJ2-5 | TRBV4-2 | CASSQDPPGGETQYF
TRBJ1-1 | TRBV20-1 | CSAKTGGAMNTEAFF
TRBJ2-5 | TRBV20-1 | CSAPGQGKETQYF
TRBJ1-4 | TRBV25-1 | CASTSMGRDEKLFF
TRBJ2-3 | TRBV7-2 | CASSLGPHRSTDTQYF
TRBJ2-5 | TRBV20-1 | CSASVQETQYF
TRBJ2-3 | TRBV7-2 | CASSPPTGSTDTQYF
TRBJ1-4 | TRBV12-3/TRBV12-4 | CASHGQGWGEKLFF
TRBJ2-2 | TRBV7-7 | CASSLVVGWQNTGELFF
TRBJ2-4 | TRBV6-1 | CASMLAGPAKNIQYF
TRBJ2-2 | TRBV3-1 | CASSQGLAGFTGELFF
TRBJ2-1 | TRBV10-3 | CAISESGQGYNEQFF
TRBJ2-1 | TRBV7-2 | CASSLMSSVYNEQFF
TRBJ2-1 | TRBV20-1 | CSAIQRLTSYNEQFF
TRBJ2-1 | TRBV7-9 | CASSLVVGYSYNEQFF
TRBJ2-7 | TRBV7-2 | CASSPPGLAYEQYF
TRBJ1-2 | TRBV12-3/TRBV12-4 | CASRTGDQDYGYTF
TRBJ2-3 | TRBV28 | CASTLGETPTDTQYF
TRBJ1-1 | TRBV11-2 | CASSLKPGIEAFF
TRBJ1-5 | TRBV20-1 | CSARESLNQPQHF
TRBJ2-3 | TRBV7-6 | CASSGVEGSTDTQYF
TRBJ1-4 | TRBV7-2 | CASSLVGAGREKLFF
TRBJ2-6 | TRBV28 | CASQGDPVAGGFRGANVLTF
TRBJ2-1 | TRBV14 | CASSQDLGKTNEQFF
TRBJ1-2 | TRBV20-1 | CSARDRSQNYGYTF
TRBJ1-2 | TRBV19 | CASRRTGGVYGYTF
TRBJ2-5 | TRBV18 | CASSPLTDETQYF
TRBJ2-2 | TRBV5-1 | CASSLGIRELFF
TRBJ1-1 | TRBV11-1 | CASSPGFINTEAFF
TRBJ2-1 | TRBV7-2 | CASSAFSGGGNEQFF
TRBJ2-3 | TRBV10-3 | CATAMESTDTQYF
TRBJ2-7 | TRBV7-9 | CASSTGQGINEQYF
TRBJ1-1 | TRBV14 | CASNWGGNTEAFF
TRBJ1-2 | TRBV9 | CASSVDGAGGYTF
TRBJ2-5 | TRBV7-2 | CASSLNWQGGGETQYF
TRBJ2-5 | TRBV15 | CATSPDRQETQYF
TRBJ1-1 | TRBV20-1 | CSARGSNTEAFF
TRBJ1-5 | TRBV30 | CAWSLGTQPNQPQHF
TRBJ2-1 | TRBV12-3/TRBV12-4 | CASSSWGGGGYNEQFF
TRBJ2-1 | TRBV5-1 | CASRVEGGQYNEQFF
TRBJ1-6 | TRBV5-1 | CASSLWVQGDSPLHF
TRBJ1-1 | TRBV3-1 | CASSQDGGGITEAFF
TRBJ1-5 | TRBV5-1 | CASSVGNNQPQHF
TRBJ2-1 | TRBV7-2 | CASSWVWGRGDEQFF
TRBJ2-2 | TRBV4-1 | CASSPLAGQNTGELFF
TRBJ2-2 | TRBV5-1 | CASTRGGQTGTGELFF
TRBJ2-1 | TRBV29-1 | CSVPLAGGENEQFF
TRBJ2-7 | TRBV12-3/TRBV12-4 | CASSLEELTYEQYF
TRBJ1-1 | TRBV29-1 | CSVGGSTEAFF
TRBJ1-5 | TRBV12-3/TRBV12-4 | CASSHNTGDNQPQHF
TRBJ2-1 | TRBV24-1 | CATSDYGRGNEQFF
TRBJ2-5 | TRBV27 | CASRGKTLETQYF
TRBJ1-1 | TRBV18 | CASSLGLQGGEAFF